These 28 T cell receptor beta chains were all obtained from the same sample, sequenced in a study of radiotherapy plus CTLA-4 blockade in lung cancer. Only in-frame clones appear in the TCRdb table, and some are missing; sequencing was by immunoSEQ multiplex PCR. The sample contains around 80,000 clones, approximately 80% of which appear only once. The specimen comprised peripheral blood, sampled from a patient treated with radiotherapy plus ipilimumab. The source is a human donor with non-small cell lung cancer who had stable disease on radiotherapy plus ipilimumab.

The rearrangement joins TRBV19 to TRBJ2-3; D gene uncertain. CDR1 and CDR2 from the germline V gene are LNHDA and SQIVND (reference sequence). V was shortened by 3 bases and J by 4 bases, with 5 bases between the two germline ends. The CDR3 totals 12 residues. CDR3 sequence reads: CASSIRADTQYF. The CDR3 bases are TGTGCCAGTAGTATTAGAGCAGATACGCAGTATTTT.

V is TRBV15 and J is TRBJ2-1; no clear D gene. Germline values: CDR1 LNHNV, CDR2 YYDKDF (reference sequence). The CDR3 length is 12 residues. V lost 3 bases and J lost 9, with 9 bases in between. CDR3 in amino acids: CATSSFRTEQFF. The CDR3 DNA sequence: TGTGCCACCAGCAGTTTCCGGACTGAGCAGTTCTTC.

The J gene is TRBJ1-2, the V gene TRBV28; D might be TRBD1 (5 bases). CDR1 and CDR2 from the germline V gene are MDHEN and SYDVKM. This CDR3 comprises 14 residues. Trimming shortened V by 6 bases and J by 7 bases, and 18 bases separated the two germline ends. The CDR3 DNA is TGTGCCAGCAGACGCCCGGGACTCCAGTTTGGCTACACCTTC. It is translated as CASRRPGLQFGYTF.

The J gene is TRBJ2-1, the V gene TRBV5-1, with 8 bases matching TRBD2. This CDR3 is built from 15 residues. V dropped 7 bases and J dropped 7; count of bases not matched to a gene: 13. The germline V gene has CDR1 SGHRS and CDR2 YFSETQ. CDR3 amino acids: CASLLRRGARNEQFF. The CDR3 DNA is TGCGCCAGCCTCCTTAGGCGGGGGGCCCGGAATGAGCAGTTCTTC.

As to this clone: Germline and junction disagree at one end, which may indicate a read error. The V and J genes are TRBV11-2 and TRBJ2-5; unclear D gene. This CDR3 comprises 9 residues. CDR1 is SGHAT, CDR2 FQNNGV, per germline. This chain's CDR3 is CASSRFQDF. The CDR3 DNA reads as TGTGCCAGCAGCCGTTTTCAGGACTTC.

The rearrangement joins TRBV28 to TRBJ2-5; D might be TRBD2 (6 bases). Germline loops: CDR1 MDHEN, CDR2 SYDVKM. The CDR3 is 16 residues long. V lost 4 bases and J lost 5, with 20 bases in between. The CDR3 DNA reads TGTGCCAGCAGTTCCGTTAAGGGCAGGAGGGAGGAGACCCAGTACTTC. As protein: CASSSVKGRREETQYF.

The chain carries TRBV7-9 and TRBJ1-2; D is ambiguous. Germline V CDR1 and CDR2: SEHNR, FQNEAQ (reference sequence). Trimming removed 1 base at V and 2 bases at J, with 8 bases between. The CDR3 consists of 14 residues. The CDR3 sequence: CASSLVSVNYGYTF. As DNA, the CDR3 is TGTGCCAGCAGCTTAGTTTCAGTAAACTATGGCTACACCTTC.

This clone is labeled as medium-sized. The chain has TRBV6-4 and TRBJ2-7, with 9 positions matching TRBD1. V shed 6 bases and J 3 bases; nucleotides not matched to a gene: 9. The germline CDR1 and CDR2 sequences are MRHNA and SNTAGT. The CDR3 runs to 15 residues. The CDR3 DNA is TGTGCCAGCAGCCGAGAACCGGGACAGGGCTACGAGCAGTACTTC. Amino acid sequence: CASSREPGQGYEQYF.

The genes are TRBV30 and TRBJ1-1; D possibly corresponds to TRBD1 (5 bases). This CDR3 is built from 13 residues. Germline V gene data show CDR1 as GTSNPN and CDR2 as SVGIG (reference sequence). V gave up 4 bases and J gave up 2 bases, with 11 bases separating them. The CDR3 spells CAWTRQINTEAFF. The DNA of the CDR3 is TGTGCCTGGACCCGACAGATTAACACTGAAGCTTTCTTT.

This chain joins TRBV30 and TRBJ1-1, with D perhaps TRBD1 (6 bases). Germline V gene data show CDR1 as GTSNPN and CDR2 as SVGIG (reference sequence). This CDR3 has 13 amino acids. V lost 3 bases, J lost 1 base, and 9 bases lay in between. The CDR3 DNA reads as TGTGCCTGGAGAACAGGGCCGAACACTGAAGCTTTCTTT. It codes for CAWRTGPNTEAFF.

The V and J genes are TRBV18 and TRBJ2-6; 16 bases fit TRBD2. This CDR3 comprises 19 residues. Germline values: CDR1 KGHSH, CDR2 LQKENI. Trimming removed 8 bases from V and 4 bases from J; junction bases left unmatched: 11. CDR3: CASPSAGLAGGTGANVLTF. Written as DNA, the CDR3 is TGTGCCAGCCCATCCGCGGGACTAGCGGGAGGGACCGGGGCCAACGTCCTGACTTTC.

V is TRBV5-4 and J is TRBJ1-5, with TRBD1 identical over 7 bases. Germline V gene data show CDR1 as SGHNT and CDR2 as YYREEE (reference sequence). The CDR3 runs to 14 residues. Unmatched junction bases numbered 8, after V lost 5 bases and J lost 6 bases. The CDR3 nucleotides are TGTGCCAGCAGTTCTGACAGGGCAAGTCAGCCCCAGCATTTT. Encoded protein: CASSSDRASQPQHF.

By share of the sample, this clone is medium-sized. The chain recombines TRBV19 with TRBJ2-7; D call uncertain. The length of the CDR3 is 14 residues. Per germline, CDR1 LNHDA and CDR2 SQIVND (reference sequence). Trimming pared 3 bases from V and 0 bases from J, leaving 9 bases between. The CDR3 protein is CASSITGSSYEQYF. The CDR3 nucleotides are TGTGCCAGTAGTATTACCGGCAGCTCCTACGAGCAGTACTTC.

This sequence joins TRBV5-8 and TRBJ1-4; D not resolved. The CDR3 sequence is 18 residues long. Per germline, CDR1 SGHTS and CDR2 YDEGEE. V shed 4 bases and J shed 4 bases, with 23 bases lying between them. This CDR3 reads CASSPPPLLTKINEKLFF. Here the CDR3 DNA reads TGTGCCAGCAGCCCGCCCCCGTTACTGACGAAGATTAATGAAAAACTGTTTTTT.

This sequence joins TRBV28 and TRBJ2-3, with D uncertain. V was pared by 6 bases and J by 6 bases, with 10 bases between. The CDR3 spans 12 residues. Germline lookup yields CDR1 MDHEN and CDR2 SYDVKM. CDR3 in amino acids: CASSTPADTQYF. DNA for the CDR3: TGTGCCAGCAGCACCCCCGCCGATACGCAGTATTTT.

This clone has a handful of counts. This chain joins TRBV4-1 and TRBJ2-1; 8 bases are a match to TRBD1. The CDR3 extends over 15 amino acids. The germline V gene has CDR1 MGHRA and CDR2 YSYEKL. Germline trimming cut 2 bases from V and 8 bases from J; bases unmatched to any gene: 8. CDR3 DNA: TGCGCCAGCAGCCAAAGGACAGGGTGGCAGGATGAGCAGTTCTTC. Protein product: CASSQRTGWQDEQFF.

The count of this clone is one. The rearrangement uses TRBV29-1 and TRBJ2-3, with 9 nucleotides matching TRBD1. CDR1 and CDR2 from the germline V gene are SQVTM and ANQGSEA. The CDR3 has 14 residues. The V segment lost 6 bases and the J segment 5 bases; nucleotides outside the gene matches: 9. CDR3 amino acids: CSVKYRGRRDTQYF. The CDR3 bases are TGCAGCGTCAAATACAGGGGGCGAAGAGATACGCAGTATTTT.

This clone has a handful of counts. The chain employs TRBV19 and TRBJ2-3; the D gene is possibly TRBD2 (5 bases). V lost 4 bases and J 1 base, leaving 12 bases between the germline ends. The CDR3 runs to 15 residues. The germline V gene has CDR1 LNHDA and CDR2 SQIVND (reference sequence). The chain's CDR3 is CASSTRDKGTDTQYF. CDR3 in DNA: TGTGCCAGTAGTACCCGGGATAAAGGCACAGATACGCAGTATTTT.

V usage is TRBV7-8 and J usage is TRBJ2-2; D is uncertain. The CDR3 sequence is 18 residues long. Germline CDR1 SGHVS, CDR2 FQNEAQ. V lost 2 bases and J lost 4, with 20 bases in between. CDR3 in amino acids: CASSLKTVSTSGTGELFF. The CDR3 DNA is TGTGCCAGCAGCTTAAAAACTGTCAGTACCTCGGGCACCGGGGAGCTGTTTTTT.

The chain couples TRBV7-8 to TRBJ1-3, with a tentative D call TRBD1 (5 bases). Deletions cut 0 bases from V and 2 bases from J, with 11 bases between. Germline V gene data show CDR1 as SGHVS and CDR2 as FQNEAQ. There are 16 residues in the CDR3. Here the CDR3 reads CASSLAQEGTGNTIYF. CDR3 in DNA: TGTGCCAGCAGCTTAGCGCAAGAGGGGACTGGAAACACCATATATTTT.

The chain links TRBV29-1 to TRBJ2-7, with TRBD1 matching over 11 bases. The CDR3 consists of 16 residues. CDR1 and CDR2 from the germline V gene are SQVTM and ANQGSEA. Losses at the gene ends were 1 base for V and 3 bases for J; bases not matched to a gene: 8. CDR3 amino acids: CSVEVKDRGLYYEQYF. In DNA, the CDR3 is TGCAGCGTTGAAGTGAAGGACAGGGGGCTTTACTACGAGCAGTACTTC.

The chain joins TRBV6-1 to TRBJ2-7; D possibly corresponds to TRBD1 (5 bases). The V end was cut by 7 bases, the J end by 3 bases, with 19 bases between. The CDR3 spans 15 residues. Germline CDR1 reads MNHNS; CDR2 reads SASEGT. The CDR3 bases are TGTGCCAGCAAGACTGGGGCAGGATCGGACTACGAGCAGTACTTC. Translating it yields CASKTGAGSDYEQYF.

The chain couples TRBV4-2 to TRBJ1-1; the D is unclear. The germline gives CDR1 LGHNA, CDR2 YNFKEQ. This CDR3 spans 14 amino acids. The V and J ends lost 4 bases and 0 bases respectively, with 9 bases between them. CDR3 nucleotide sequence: TGTGCCAGCAGCCCCATCGGAGTGAACACTGAAGCTTTCTTT. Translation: CASSPIGVNTEAFF.

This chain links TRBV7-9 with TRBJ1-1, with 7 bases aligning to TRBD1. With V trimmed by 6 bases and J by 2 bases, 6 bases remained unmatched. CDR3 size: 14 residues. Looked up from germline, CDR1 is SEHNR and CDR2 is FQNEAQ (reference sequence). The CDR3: CASRPTGANTEAFF. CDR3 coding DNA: TGTGCCAGCAGGCCTACAGGGGCCAACACTGAAGCTTTCTTT.

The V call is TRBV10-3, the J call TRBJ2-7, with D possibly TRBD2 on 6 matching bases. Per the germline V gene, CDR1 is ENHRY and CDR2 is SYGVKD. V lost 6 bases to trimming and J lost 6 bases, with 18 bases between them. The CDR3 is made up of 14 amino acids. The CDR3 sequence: CAIRPIGGKSEQYF. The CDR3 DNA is TGTGCCATCAGGCCCATCGGCGGGAAAAGCGAGCAGTACTTC.

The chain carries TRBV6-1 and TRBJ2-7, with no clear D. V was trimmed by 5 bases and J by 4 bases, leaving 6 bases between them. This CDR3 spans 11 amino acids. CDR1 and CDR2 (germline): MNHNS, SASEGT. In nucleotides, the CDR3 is TGTGCCAGCAGTTTTCAATACGAGCAGTACTTC. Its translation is CASSFQYEQYF.

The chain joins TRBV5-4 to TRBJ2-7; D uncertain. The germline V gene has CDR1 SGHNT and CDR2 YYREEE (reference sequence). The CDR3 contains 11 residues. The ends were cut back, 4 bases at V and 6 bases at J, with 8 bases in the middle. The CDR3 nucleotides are TGTGCCAGCAGCATCACAGCCGAGCAGTACTTC. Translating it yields CASSITAEQYF.

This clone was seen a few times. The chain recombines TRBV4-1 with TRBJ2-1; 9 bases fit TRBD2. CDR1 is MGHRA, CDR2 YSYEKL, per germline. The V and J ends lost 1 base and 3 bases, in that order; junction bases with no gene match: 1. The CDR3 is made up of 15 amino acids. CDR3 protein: CASSQGTSVYNEQFF. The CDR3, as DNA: TGCGCCAGCAGCCAAGGGACTAGCGTCTACAATGAGCAGTTCTTC.